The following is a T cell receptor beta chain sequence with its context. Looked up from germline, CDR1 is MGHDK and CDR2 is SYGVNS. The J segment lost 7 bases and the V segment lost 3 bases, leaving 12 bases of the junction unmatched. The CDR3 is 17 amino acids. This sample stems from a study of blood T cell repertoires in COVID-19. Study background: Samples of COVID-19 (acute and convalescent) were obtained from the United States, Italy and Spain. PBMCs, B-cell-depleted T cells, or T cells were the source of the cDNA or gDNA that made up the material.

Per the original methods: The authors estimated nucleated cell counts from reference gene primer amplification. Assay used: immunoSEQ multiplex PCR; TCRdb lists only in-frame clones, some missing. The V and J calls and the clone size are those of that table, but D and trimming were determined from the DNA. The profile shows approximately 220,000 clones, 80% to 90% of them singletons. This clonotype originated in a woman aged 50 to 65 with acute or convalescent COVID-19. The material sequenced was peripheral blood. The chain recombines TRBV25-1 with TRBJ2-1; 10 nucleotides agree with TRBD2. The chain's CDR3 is CASSDLTVAGGQNEQFF. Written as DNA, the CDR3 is TGTGCCAGCAGTGACCTTACTGTAGCGGGAGGCCAAAATGAGCAGTTCTTC.